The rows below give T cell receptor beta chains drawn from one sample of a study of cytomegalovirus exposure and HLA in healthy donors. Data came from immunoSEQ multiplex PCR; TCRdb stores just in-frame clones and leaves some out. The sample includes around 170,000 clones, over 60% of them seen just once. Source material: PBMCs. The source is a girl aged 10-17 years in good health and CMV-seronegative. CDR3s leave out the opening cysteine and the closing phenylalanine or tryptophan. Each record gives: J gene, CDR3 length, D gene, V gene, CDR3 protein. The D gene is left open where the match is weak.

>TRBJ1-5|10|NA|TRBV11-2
ASSFYRTCQH
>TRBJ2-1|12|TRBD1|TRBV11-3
ASSWTGGGNEQF
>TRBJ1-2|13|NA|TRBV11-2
ASSRGAGDIYGYT
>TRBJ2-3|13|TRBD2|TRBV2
ASSALAGVRDTQY
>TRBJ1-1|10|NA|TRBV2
ASSAMNTEAF
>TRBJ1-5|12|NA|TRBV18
ASSGGLSNQPQH
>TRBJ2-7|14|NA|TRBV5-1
ASSSRPRGKTYEQY
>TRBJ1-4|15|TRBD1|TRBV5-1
ASRPDRQGQSNEKLF
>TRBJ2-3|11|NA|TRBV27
ASSLSLTDTQY
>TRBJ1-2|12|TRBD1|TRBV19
ASREEDRGHGYT
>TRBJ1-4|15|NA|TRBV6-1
ASSEVRWSGHQEKLF
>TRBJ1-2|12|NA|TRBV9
ASSQTQGLVGYT
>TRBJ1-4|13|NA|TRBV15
ATSRDQTAGEKLF
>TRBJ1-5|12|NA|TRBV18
ASSPQEGNQPQH
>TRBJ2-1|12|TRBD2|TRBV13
ASLLAGGPNEQF